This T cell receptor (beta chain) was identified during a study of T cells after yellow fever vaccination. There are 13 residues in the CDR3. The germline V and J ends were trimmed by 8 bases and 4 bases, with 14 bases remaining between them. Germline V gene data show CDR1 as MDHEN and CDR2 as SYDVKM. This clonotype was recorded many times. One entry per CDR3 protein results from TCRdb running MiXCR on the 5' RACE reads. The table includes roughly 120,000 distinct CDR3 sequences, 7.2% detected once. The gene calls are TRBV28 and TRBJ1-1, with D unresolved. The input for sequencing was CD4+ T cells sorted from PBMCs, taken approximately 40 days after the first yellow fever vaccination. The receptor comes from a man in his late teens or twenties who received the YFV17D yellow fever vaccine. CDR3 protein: CASCPRGSTEAFF. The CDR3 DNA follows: TGTGCCAGCTGCCCGCGTGGATCCACTGAAGCTTTCTTT.